The source of this TCR beta chain is a study of blood T cell repertoires in COVID-19. In the study overall: The samples span acute and convalescent COVID-19 from the United States, Italy and Spain. T cells, B-cell-depleted T cells, or PBMCs provided the cDNA or gDNA that served as material.

Ages ranged from about 18 to 89 years, with residence in around 24 US areas. In the authors' methods: Estimation of nucleated cell counts was performed using reference gene primer amplification. Sequencing was performed with immunoSEQ multiplex PCR; in TCRdb, only in-frame clones are kept and a portion is missing. V and J calls and clone size come straight from that table; D and trimming were deduced from the DNA. The table has 200,000 to 250,000 clones, 83% seen once. The ends were cut back, 3 bases at V and 10 bases at J, with 9 bases in the middle. Germline V gives CDR1 DFQATT, CDR2 SNEGSKA (reference sequence). There are 10 residues in the CDR3.

The chain combines TRBV20-1 with TRBJ1-1; D call uncertain. The TCR was taken from a woman in her forties or fifties who had been exposed to COVID-19. Sequencing was done on a sample of PBMCs or T cells enriched from blood (not recorded which). The CDR3 nucleotides read TGCAGTGCTAGTCGTGAGGCAGCTTTCTTT. Translation: CSASREAAFF.